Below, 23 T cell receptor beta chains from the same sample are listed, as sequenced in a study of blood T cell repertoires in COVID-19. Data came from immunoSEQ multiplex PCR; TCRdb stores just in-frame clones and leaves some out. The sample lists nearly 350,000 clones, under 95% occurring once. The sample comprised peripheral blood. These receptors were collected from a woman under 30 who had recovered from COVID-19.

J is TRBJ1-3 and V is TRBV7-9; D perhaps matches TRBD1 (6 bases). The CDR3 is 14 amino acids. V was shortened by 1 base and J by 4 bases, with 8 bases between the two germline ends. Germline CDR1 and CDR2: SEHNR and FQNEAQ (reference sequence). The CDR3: CASSLGGQGNTIYF. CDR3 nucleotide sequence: TGTGCCAGCAGCTTAGGGGGACAAGGAAACACCATATATTTT.

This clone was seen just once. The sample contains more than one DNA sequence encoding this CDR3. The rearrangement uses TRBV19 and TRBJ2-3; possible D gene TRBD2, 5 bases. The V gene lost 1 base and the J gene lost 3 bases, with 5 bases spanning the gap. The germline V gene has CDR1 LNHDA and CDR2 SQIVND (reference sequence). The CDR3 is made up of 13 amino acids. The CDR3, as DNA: TGTGCCAGTAGTATAGCGGGAACAGATACGCAGTATTTT. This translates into CASSIAGTDTQYF.

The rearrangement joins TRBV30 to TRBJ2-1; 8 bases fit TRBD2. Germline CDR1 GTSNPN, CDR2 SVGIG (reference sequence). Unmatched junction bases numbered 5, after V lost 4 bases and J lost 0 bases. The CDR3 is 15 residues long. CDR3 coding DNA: TGTGCCTGGACCCCCCTAGCGGGCTCCTACAATGAGCAGTTCTTC. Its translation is CAWTPLAGSYNEQFF. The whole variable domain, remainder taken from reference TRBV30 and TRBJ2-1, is SQTIHQWPATLVQPVGSPLSLECTVEGTSNPNLYWYRQAAGRGLQLLFYSVGIGQISSEVPQNLSASRPQDRQFILSSKKLLLSDSGFYLCAWTPLAGSYNEQFFGPGTRLTVL.

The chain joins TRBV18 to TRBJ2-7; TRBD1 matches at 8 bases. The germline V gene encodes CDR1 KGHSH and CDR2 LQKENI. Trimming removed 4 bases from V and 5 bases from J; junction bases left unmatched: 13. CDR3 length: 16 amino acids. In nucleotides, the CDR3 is TGTGCCAGCTCACGGTCCTCGACAGGGGAAAGGAACGAGCAGTACGTC. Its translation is CASSRSSTGERNEQYV.

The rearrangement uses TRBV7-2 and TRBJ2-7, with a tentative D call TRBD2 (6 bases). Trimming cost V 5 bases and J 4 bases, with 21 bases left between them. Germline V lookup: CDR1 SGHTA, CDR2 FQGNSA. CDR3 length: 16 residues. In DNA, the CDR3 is TGTGCCAGCAGCACAAGCTTCGGGACTGGGGCGTACGAGCAGTACGTC. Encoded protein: CASSTSFGTGAYEQYV.

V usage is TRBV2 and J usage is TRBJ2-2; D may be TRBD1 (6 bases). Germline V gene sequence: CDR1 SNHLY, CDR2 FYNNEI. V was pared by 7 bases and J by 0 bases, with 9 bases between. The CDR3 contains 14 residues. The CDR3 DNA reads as TGTGCCAGCACGGGGACAACGAACACCGGGGAGCTGTTTTTT. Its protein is CASTGTTNTGELFF. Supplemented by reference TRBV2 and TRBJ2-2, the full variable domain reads EPEVTQTPSHQVTQMGQEVILRCVPISNHLYFYWYRQILGQKVEFLVSFYNNEISEKSEIFDDQFSVERPDGSNFTLKIRSTKLEDSAMYFCASTGTTNTGELFFGEGSRLTVL.

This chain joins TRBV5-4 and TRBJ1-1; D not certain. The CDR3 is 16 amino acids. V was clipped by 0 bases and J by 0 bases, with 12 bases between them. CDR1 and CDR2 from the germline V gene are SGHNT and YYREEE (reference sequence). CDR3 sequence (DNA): TGTGCCAGCAGCTTGGGCGGGGTGGAGGTGAACACTGAAGCTTTCTTT. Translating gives CASSLGGVEVNTEAFF.

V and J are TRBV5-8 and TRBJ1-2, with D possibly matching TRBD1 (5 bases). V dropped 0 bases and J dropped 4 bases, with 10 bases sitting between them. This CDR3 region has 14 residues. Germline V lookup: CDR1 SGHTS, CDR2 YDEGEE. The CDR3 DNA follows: TGTGCCAGCAGCTTGGAGGGGCAGACCTATGGCTACACCTTC. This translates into CASSLEGQTYGYTF.

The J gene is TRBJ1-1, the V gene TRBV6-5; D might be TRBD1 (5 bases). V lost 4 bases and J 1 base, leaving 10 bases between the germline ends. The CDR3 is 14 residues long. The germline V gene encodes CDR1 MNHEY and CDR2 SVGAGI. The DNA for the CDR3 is TGTGCCAGCAGTTGGAACAGGTGGAACACTGAAGCTTTCTTT. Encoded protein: CASSWNRWNTEAFF.

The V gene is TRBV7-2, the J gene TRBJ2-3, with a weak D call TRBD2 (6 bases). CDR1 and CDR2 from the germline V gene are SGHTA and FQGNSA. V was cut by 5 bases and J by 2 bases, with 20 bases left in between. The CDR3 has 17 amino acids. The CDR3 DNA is TGTGCCAGCAGCCCCACCGCCTGGGCGGGGCTCACAGATACGCAGTATTTT. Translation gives CASSPTAWAGLTDTQYF.

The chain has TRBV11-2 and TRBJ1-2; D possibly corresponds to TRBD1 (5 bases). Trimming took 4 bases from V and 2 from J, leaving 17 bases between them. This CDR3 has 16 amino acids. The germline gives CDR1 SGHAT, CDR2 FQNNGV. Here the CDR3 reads CASSSSRVLQNYGYTF. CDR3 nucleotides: TGTGCCAGCAGCTCGAGCAGGGTTCTACAGAACTATGGCTACACCTTC. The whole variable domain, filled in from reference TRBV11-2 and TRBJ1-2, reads EAGVAQSPRYKIIEKRQSVAFWCNPISGHATLYWYQQILGQGPKLLIQFQNNGVVDDSQLPKDRFSAERLKGVDSTLKIQPAKLEDSAVYLCASSSSRVLQNYGYTFGSGTRLTVV.

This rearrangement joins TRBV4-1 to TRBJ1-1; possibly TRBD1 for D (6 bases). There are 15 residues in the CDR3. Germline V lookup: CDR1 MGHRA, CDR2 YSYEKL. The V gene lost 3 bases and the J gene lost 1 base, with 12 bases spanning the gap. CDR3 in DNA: TGCGCCAGCAGCCAGAGGGGACAAGCGAACACTGAAGCTTTCTTT. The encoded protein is CASSQRGQANTEAFF.

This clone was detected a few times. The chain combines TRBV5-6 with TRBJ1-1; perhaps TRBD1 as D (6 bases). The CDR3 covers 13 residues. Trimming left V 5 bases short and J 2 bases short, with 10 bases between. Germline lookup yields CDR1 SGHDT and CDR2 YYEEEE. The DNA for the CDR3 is TGTGCCAGCAGTTACAGGGTTAACACTGAAGCTTTCTTT. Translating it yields CASSYRVNTEAFF.

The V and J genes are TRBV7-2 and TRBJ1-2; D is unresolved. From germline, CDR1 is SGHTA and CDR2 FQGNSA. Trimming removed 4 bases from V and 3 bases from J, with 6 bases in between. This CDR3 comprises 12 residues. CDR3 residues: CASSSYYYGYTF. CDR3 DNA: TGTGCCAGCAGCTCCTACTACTATGGCTACACCTTC.

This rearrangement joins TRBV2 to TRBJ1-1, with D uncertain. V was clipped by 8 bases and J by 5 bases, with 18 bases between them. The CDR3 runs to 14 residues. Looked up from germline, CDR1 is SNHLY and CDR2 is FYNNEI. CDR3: CASVSSGKRTEAFF. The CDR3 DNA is TGTGCCAGCGTTTCTTCGGGGAAGAGGACTGAAGCTTTCTTT. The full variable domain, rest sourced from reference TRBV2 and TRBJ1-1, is EPEVTQTPSHQVTQMGQEVILRCVPISNHLYFYWYRQILGQKVEFLVSFYNNEISEKSEIFDDQFSVERPDGSNFTLKIRSTKLEDSAMYFCASVSSGKRTEAFFGQGTRLTVV.

DNA for the CDR3: TGTGCCAGCAGCTTAGTTGGCTTAAATCAGCCCCAGCATTTT. Translated: CASSLVGLNQPQHF. V is TRBV7-9 and J is TRBJ1-5; D uncertain. The length of the CDR3 is 14 residues. V was clipped by 1 base and J by 4 bases, with 8 bases between them. CDR1 and CDR2 from the germline V gene are SEHNR and FQNEAQ (reference sequence).

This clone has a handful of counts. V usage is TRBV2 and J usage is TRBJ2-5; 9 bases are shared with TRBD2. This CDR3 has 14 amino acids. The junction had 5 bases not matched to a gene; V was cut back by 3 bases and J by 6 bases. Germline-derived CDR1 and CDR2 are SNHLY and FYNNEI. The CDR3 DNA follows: TGTGCCAGCAGTGATAGCGGGAGTTTTCAGACCCAGTACTTC. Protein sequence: CASSDSGSFQTQYF.

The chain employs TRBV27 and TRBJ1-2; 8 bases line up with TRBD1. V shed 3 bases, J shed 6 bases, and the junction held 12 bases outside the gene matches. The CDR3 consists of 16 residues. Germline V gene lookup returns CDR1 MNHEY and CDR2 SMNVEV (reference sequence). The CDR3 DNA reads TGTGCCAGCAGTTTTAGCTGGGCAGGGGGCGCGGATGGCTACACCTTC. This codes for CASSFSWAGGADGYTF.

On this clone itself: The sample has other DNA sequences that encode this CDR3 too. The CDR3 nucleotides read TGTGCCAGCAGTTTGAGGGGGAGCTCCTACAATGAGCAGTTCTTC. It codes for CASSLRGSSYNEQFF. This rearrangement joins TRBV27 to TRBJ2-1, with a tentative D call TRBD1 (6 bases). CDR1 and CDR2 (germline): MNHEY, SMNVEV (reference sequence). The V end was cut by 3 bases, the J end by 0 bases, with 9 bases between. The CDR3 contains 15 residues.

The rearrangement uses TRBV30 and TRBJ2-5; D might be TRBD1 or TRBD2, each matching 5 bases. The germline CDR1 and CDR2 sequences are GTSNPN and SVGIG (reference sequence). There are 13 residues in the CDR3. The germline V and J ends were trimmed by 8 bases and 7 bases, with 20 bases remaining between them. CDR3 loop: CAGAPRGSGTQYF. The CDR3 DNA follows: TGTGCCGGGGCCCCCCGGGGATCTGGGACCCAGTACTTC.

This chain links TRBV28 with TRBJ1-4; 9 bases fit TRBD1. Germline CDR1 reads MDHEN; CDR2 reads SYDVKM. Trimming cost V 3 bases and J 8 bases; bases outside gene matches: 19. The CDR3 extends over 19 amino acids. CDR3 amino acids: CASSFLTGTGLPRGEKLFF. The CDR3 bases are TGTGCCAGCAGTTTTCTTACCGGGACAGGGCTACCTAGGGGGGAAAAACTGTTTTTT.

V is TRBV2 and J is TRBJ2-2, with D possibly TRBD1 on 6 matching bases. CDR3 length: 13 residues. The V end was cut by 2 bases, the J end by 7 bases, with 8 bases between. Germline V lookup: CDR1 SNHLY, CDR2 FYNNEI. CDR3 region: CASSESRGGELFF. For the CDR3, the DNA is TGTGCCAGCAGTGAATCCAGGGGCGGGGAGCTGTTTTTT.

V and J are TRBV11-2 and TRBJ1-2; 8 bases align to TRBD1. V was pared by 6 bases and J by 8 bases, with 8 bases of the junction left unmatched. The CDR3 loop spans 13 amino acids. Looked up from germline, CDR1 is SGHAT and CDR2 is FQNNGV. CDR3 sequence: CASSLRQGIGYTF. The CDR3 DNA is TGTGCCAGCAGTCTAAGACAGGGGATAGGCTACACCTTC.